These 2 T cell receptor beta chains share one sample of origin, sequenced in a study of cytomegalovirus exposure and HLA in healthy donors. Both 60 Vbeta primers and 13 Jbeta primers went into the PCR. Some clones are missing from TCRdb's copy, which holds only in-frame ones; the method was immunoSEQ multiplex PCR. The sample lists approximately 70,000 clones; over 70% were seen once. Sequenced: PBMCs. Receptors were obtained from a man aged 60-69 years in good health and CMV-seropositive.

The rearrangement links TRBV4-1 to TRBJ1-5; TRBD1 might be the D (6 bases). Germline loops: CDR1 MGHRA, CDR2 YSYEKL. V lost 2 bases to trimming and J lost 6 bases, with 14 bases between them. CDR3 size: 15 residues. The CDR3 loop reads CASSQTIGTPQPQHF. The CDR3 DNA follows: TGCGCCAGCAGCCAAACAATCGGGACACCTCAGCCCCAGCATTTT.

The V and J genes are TRBV29-1 and TRBJ2-7; 9 nucleotides match TRBD2. This CDR3 has 13 amino acids. Germline V lookup: CDR1 SQVTM, CDR2 ANQGSEA. With V trimmed by 5 bases and J by 4 bases, 6 bases remained unmatched. The chain's CDR3 is CSVRETSGYEQYF. The CDR3 bases are TGCAGCGTTCGGGAGACTAGCGGATACGAGCAGTACTTC.